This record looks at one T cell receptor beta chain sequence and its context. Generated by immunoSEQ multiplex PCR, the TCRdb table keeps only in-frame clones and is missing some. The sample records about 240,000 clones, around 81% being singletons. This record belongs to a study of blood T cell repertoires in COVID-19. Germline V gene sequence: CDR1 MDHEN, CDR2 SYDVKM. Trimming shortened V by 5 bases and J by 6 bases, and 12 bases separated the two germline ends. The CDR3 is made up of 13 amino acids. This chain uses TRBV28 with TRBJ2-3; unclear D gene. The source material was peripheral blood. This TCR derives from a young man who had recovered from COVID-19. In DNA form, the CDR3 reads TGTGCCAGCAGTCCGGAAGGAGCGGATACGCAGTATTTT. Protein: CASSPEGADTQYF. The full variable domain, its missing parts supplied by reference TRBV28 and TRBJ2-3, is DVKVTQSSRYLVKRTGEKVFLECVQDMDHENMFWYRQDPGLGLRLIYFSYDVKMKEKGDIPEGYSVSREKKERFSLILESASTNQTSMYLCASSPEGADTQYFGPGTRLTVL.